A selection of T cell receptor beta chains follows, all from one sample in a study of technical replicates of blood from a handful of donors. Produced via immunoSEQ multiplex PCR; TCRdb's table is partial and in-frame only. The sample contains under 80,000 clones, approximately 97% of which appear only once. The sequenced sample was T cells isolated from PBMCs. Source of these receptors: a human donor in good health. Each CDR3 is given with its conserved first and last residue. Fields, in order: V gene, J gene, CDR3 protein.

V gene: TRBV2; J gene: TRBJ1-4; CDR3 protein: CASSDWGLYEKLFF
V gene: TRBV5-1; J gene: TRBJ2-3; CDR3 protein: CASSLGIGGSSADTQYF
V gene: TRBV19; J gene: TRBJ2-1; CDR3 protein: CASSILAGGPSGQFF
V gene: TRBV6-1; J gene: TRBJ2-5; CDR3 protein: CASSAGTLGTETQYF
V gene: TRBV29-1; J gene: TRBJ2-1; CDR3 protein: CIPSGRTYNEQFF
V gene: TRBV23-1; J gene: TRBJ2-7; CDR3 protein: CASSLGSSYEQYF
V gene: TRBV2; J gene: TRBJ1-2; CDR3 protein: CASRLLTGPYPGYTF
V gene: TRBV5-5; J gene: TRBJ1-1; CDR3 protein: CASSLAGEGAFF
V gene: TRBV29-1; J gene: TRBJ2-3; CDR3 protein: CSLWGKASTDTQYF
V gene: TRBV10-3; J gene: TRBJ1-5; CDR3 protein: CAISDWQSNQPQHF
V gene: TRBV6-5; J gene: TRBJ2-1; CDR3 protein: CASSYSTHNPYNEQFF
V gene: TRBV15; J gene: TRBJ1-2; CDR3 protein: CATSRDVGTGYGYTF
V gene: TRBV7-7; J gene: TRBJ2-1; CDR3 protein: CASSLGLAAGDNEQFF
V gene: TRBV18; J gene: TRBJ2-6; CDR3 protein: CASSPGVSDYSGANVLTF
V gene: TRBV9; J gene: TRBJ2-7; CDR3 protein: CASSVEGLNYEQYF
V gene: TRBV5-4; J gene: TRBJ1-6; CDR3 protein: CASSLPSSPLHF
V gene: TRBV6-1; J gene: TRBJ1-2; CDR3 protein: CASLRTEGHGYTF